This T cell receptor (beta chain) was recorded in a study of T cell repertoires in cytomegalovirus infection. MiXCR was run by TCRdb on the reads, yielding one entry per CDR3 protein. Found here are under 300,000 distinct CDR3 sequences, roughly a fifth of them singletons; the top ten hold roughly a fifth. As for this clonotype: Its target is unknown.

Trimming shortened V by 1 base and J by 3 bases, and 15 bases separated the two germline ends. From germline, CDR1 is MGHDK and CDR2 SYGVNS. There are 16 residues in the CDR3. General observations from the study: HLA-C-restricted TCR beta clonotypes specific for CMV led the ex vivo response. Summed frequency of shared TCR beta families picked out CMV carriers who also had the relevant HLA.

This TCR was recovered from a human donor in good health (CMV status not recorded). Some clones in this sample may be carry-over from other donors' samples. The sequencing used cultured PBMCs, collected from culture after CMV antigen stimulation. The chain joins TRBV25-1 to TRBJ1-1; a possible D gene is TRBD1 (6 bases). CDR3 region: CASSEWRGGRDTEAFF. The DNA for the CDR3 is TGTGCCAGCAGTGAATGGAGGGGGGGGCGAGACACTGAAGCTTTCTTT.